A selection of T cell receptor beta chains follows, all from one sample in a study of Graves' ophthalmopathy and Graves' hyperthyroidism. Via MiXCR, TCRdb re-called the multiplex PCR reads, giving one row per CDR3 protein. Found here are over a million distinct CDR3 sequences, roughly 35% of them singletons; the top ten hold around 10%. The sequencing input was peripheral blood or thyroid tissue (not recorded which). The receptor source for this set is an adult man with Graves' hyperthyroidism. Both conserved end residues are part of each CDR3. D genes are given only for firm matches. The size entry is marked missing in some rows and otherwise reads once, few, many or a size class.

TRBV12-3/TRBV12-4	TRBD2	TRBJ2-7	once	TGTGCCAGCAGTTTATCCCAAGGGACTAGCGGTTCCTACGAGCAGTACTTC	CASSLSQGTSGSYEQYF
TRBV10-3	TRBD1	TRBJ1-1	many	TGTGCCATCAGCAGGGACAGCTGGGACAGGAACACTGAAGCTTTCTTT	CAISRDSWDRNTEAFF
TRBV7-9	TRBD2	TRBJ2-7	many	TGTGCCAGCAGCACACCTAGCGGTTACGAGCAGTACTTC	CASSTPSGYEQYF
TRBV10-3	NA	TRBJ2-7	many	TGTGCCATCAACCTGACAGTTGAGCAGTACTTC	CAINLTVEQYF
TRBV7-2	TRBD1	TRBJ1-5	few	TGTGCCAGCAGCTCCCCCCGGGACAGGGGTAATCAACCCCAGCATTTT	CASSSPRDRGNQPQHF
TRBV10-3	NA	TRBJ2-5	many	TGTGCCATCAGTTTAACGATAGGAGAGACCCAGTACTTC	CAISLTIGETQYF
TRBV19	NA	TRBJ2-7	many	TGTGCCAGTAGTATTCCAGGATTCCACGAGCAGTACTTC	CASSIPGFHEQYF
TRBV5-6	TRBD1	TRBJ1-2	many	TGTGCCAGCAGCTCCTGGGACAGGGATGGCTACACCTTC	CASSSWDRDGYTF
TRBV11-2	TRBD1	TRBJ2-7	NA	TGTGCCAGCAGCTTAGATTTCGAAGGGGGACAGCCGTACGAGCAGTACTTC	CASSLDFEGGQPYEQYF
TRBV20-1	NA	TRBJ2-2	few	TGCAGTGCTAGAAAAAGTGGCACCGGGGAGCTGTTTTTT	CSARKSGTGELFF
TRBV24-1	TRBD2	TRBJ2-2	NA	TGTGCCACCAGTGAAAGTAGCGGGAGAATCGGGGAGCTGTTTTTT	CATSESSGRIGELFF
TRBV29-1	TRBD1	TRBJ1-1	NA	TGCAGCGACCAGAACTCAGGGGGAGGGAAGACTGAAGCTTTCTTT	CSDQNSGGGKTEAFF
TRBV5-1	TRBD1	TRBJ1-1	NA	TGCGCCAGCAGCTCCGAGGACAGGAGTTACACTGAAGTTTTCTTT	CASSSEDRSYTEVFF
TRBV7-3	TRBD1	TRBJ2-7	NA	TGTGCCAGCAGCTCCGCGGGACAGGGGGCGATCTACGAGCAGTACTTC	CASSSAGQGAIYEQYF
TRBV19	NA	TRBJ1-5	many	TGTGCCAGTAGGGACAAGGGAGGGCAGCCCCAGCATTTT	CASRDKGGQPQHF
TRBV20-1	NA	TRBJ1-5	few	TGCAGTGCTAGAGATCACGGCGGGTGGGAAGATCAGCCCCAGCATTTT	CSARDHGGWEDQPQHF
TRBV10-3	NA	TRBJ2-7	NA	TGTGCCATCACGGGGTCAGGACGTGAGGAGCAGTACTTC	CAITGSGREEQYF
TRBV29-1	TRBD1	TRBJ1-2	NA	TGCAGCGCCGAGGGAGGGACAGGACACTATGGCTACACCTTC	CSAEGGTGHYGYTF
TRBV14	NA	TRBJ2-5	NA	TGTGCCAGCAGCCAAGATTTAGGGACAACGGGAGAGACCCAGTACTTC	CASSQDLGTTGETQYF
TRBV30	NA	TRBJ2-6	many	TGTGCCTGGAGACCAACAGGGTATCAAGCCAACGTCCTGACTTTC	CAWRPTGYQANVLTF
TRBV5-6	NA	TRBJ1-6	few	TGTGCCAGCAGCCCGGTCGGGGTCTATAATTCACCCCTCCACTTT	CASSPVGVYNSPLHF
TRBV7-2	TRBD1	TRBJ2-5	many	TGTGCCAGCAGCTTTCAGTCAGGGGGCAGGGAGACCCAGTACTTC	CASSFQSGGRETQYF
TRBV14	NA	TRBJ1-2	many	TGTGCCAGCAGCCTCAACGAGTACTATGGCTACACCTTC	CASSLNEYYGYTF
TRBV20-1	NA	TRBJ2-7	NA	TGCAGTGCGGCCCCTGGGGGGCACGAGCAGTACTTC	CSAAPGGHEQYF
TRBV5-1	NA	TRBJ1-6	many	TGCGCCAGCAGCTTGTCGGGGAGCAATTCACCCCTCCACTTT	CASSLSGSNSPLHF
TRBV5-4	NA	TRBJ1-2	NA	TGTGCCAGCAGTGAAGCGTGGACGGCCTATGGCTACACCTTC	CASSEAWTAYGYTF
TRBV14	NA	TRBJ1-1	many	TGTGCCAGCAGGCCCTTTGGAGTCACTGAAGCTTTCTTT	CASRPFGVTEAFF
TRBV25-1	TRBD2	TRBJ2-7	NA	TGTGCCAGCGTTGAAGTTAGCGGGAGTTTTAGTTCCTACGAGCAGTACTTC	CASVEVSGSFSSYEQYF
TRBV15	NA	TRBJ2-7	many	TGTGCCACCAGCAGACCAAATAAGGGGGAATACGAGCAGTACTTC	CATSRPNKGEYEQYF
TRBV14	NA	TRBJ2-3	NA	TGTGCCAGCAGCCGACGTCGCACAGATACGCAGTATTTT	CASSRRRTDTQYF
TRBV12-3/TRBV12-4	TRBD1	TRBJ1-6	few	TGTGCCAGCAGTTCCGGGACAGCACCCCTCCACTTT	CASSSGTAPLHF
TRBV7-2	NA	TRBJ1-5	few	TGTGCCAGCAGCCCCACCCTAGCAGGGAATGGGCCCCAGCATTTT	CASSPTLAGNGPQHF
TRBV24-1	TRBD1	TRBJ2-7	NA	TGTGCCACCAGTGCAAGGGACAGGGTTGACTACGAGCAGTACTTC	CATSARDRVDYEQYF
TRBV29-1	NA	TRBJ2-7	NA	TGCAGCGTTGGGACTCGTCCCTACGAGCAGTACTTC	CSVGTRPYEQYF
TRBV9	TRBD1	TRBJ2-7	NA	TGTGCCAGCAGCGGACAGGGTCTAAACGAGCAGTACTTC	CASSGQGLNEQYF
TRBV2	NA	TRBJ1-4	NA	TGTGCCAGCAGAAAAGGGATGGGGGGGACTAATGAAAAACTGTTTTTT	CASRKGMGGTNEKLFF
TRBV6-1	NA	TRBJ1-4	NA	TGTGCCATCAGACCCGGGACGCAGGAAATGGAAAAACTGTTTTTT	CAIRPGTQEMEKLFF
TRBV7-4	NA	TRBJ1-2	NA	TGTGCCAGCAGCGCCCGGACAGACAACTATGGCTACACCTTC	CASSARTDNYGYTF
TRBV7-8	NA	TRBJ1-1	many	TGTGCCAGCAGCTTCGGACACACGAACACTGAAGCTTTCTTT	CASSFGHTNTEAFF
TRBV2	NA	TRBJ1-5	NA	TGTGCCAGCAGGGGGATTAAGGGGAGGGAACAGCCCCAGCATTTT	CASRGIKGREQPQHF
TRBV7-2	NA	TRBJ2-5	few	TGTGCCAGCAGCTTAGCGGGGGAGAAGGAACAAGAGACCCAGTACTTC	CASSLAGEKEQETQYF
TRBV5-1	TRBD2	TRBJ2-2	NA	TGCGCCAGCAGCTCCAGGGAGGGCGGGGAGCTGTTTTTT	CASSSREGGELFF
TRBV6-6	NA	TRBJ2-7	NA	TGTGCCAGCAGTCACAGGAGATACGAGCAGTACTTC	CASSHRRYEQYF
TRBV5-6	NA	TRBJ2-5	NA	TGTGCCAGCAGCTTGCCAGGCCCCCCGGGGACCCAGTACTTC	CASSLPGPPGTQYF
TRBV20-1	NA	TRBJ2-5	many	TGCAGTGCTAGAGATCAGAGAGGGTGGCGAGAGACCCAGTACTTC	CSARDQRGWRETQYF
TRBV7-2	TRBD1	TRBJ2-7	few	TGTGCCAGCAGCCCCCGTGGGACAGGGGGCTACGAGCAGTACTTC	CASSPRGTGGYEQYF
TRBV6-5	NA	TRBJ1-2	NA	TGTGCCAGCACCAGGACGGTAGCTAACTATGGCTACACCTTC	CASTRTVANYGYTF
TRBV5-1	NA	TRBJ1-5	NA	TGCGCCAGCAGTGAAGAGGGGGATCATCGCAATCAGCCCCAGCATTTT	CASSEEGDHRNQPQHF
TRBV5-1	TRBD1	TRBJ1-6	once	TGCGCCAGCGGCTCGGGTACGGGACAGGGGAATAATTCACCCCTCCACTTT	CASGSGTGQGNNSPLHF
TRBV7-9	NA	TRBJ1-1	NA	TGTGCCAGCAGCTCATTGGTATTTCCTGAAGCTTTCTTT	CASSSLVFPEAFF
TRBV9	TRBD1	TRBJ2-5	many	TGTGCCAGCTCGGGGACAGCACAAGAGACCCAGTACTTC	CASSGTAQETQYF
TRBV7-2	TRBD1	TRBJ1-2	many	TGTGCCAGCAGCCTAGACCGGGACAGGGGGCTGAGGAGATTGGGCTACACCTTC	CASSLDRDRGLRRLGYTF
TRBV9	NA	TRBJ2-2	NA	TGTGCCAGCAGCGTAGGCCCCCGAATAACCGGGGAGCTGTTTTTT	CASSVGPRITGELFF
TRBV10-3	NA	TRBJ1-2	many	TGTGCCATCAGTTTAGGGAGGGGAGATCCTAACTATGGCTACACCTTC	CAISLGRGDPNYGYTF
TRBV25-1	TRBD1	TRBJ2-2	NA	TGTGCCCGCAGGGGGATGAGCACCGGGGAGCTGTTTTTT	CARRGMSTGELFF